This is a list of T cell receptor beta chains from one sample in a study of T-cell reconstitution after alpha-beta-depleted transplantation in children. TCRdb redid the calling of the PCR reads with MiXCR, one entry per CDR3 protein. The top ten hold 0.79% of the sample, which has 600,000 to 700,000 distinct CDR3 sequences, around 12% seen once. Sequencing was performed on PBMCs, taken before TCRalphabeta/CD19-depleted stem cell transplant. All receptors derive from a girl aged 2-10 years with congenital amegakaryocytic thrombocytopenia, due to receive a stem cell transplant. The CDR3 runs from the conserved cysteine through the conserved F or W. The D gene is left open where the match is weak. The listing skips clone size in some rows; elsewhere it reads once, few, many or a size class.

J gene	clone size	V gene	D gene	CDR3 protein	CDR3 DNA
TRBJ1-5	-	TRBV27	-	CASRSWDGPNQPQHF	TGTGCCAGCAGGTCTTGGGACGGACCCAATCAGCCCCAGCATTTT
TRBJ1-2	-	TRBV12-3/TRBV12-4	TRBD1	CASSVSGTGVGYTF	TGTGCCAGCAGCGTCTCCGGGACAGGGGTTGGCTACACCTTC
TRBJ2-3	many	TRBV20-1	-	CSARKVTDTQYF	TGCAGTGCAAGAAAGGTGACAGATACGCAGTATTTT
TRBJ2-1	many	TRBV5-1	-	CAGRGEVLPQKFF	TGCGCCGGGAGAGGGGAAGTTCTTCCGCAGAAGTTCTTC
TRBJ2-1	-	TRBV19	TRBD2	CASSIRWTSGNEQFF	TGTGCCAGTAGTATTCGGTGGACTAGCGGTAATGAGCAGTTCTTC
TRBJ1-6	many	TRBV10-3	-	CAISEAGRDSPLHF	TGTGCCATCAGTGAGGCGGGACGAGATTCACCCCTCCACTTT
TRBJ2-1	many	TRBV27	-	CASSFVGFSYNEQFF	TGTGCCAGCAGTTTTGTGGGGTTCTCCTACAATGAGCAGTTCTTC
TRBJ2-7	many	TRBV27	-	CASRVGLGAPSYEQYF	TGTGCCAGCAGAGTAGGGTTGGGAGCCCCCTCCTACGAGCAGTACTTC
TRBJ1-3	many	TRBV5-1	-	CASSLDGQFTGNTIYF	TGCGCCAGCAGCTTGGATGGGCAATTTACTGGAAACACCATATATTTT
TRBJ2-1	once	TRBV18	-	CASSPPGVAVNEQFF	TGTGCCAGCTCACCACCGGGCGTAGCGGTTAATGAGCAGTTCTTC
TRBJ2-7	many	TRBV6-5	-	CASSSISDYLRLDEQYF	TGTGCCAGCAGTTCGATCTCGGACTACCTTCGTTTGGACGAGCAGTACTTC
TRBJ2-2	many	TRBV20-1	TRBD2	CSARSKREEETGELFF	TGCAGTGCGAGGTCTAAGCGGGAGGAGGAAACCGGGGAGCTGTTTTTT
TRBJ2-7	once	TRBV20-1	TRBD2	CSARSTSGRSYEQYF	TGCAGTGCTAGATCGACTAGCGGGAGATCCTACGAGCAGTACTTC
TRBJ2-4	few	TRBV5-1	TRBD2	CASRLGTSGRGIQYF	TGCGCCAGCAGACTCGGGACTAGCGGGAGAGGGATTCAGTACTTC
TRBJ2-3	-	TRBV20-1	TRBD2	CSARSGGGDTQYF	TGCAGTGCTAGATCGGGAGGAGGAGATACGCAGTATTTT
TRBJ2-1	-	TRBV15	TRBD2	CATSRTSGSLYEQFF	TGTGCCACCAGCAGAACTAGCGGGAGTTTGTATGAGCAGTTCTTC
TRBJ2-7	many	TRBV28	-	CASSPTRNEQYF	TGTGCCAGCAGCCCGACCCGGAATGAGCAGTACTTC
TRBJ1-4	many	TRBV29-1	TRBD1	CSVGAGGNEKLFF	TGCAGCGTTGGGGCAGGGGGGAATGAAAAACTGTTTTTT
TRBJ2-7	-	TRBV20-1	TRBD2	CSASPTSGSFYEQYF	TGCAGTGCTAGTCCAACTAGCGGGTCTTTCTACGAGCAGTACTTC
TRBJ2-3	-	TRBV30	-	CACSFIPTDTQYF	TGTGCCTGTTCTTTTATTCCCACAGATACGCAGTATTTT
TRBJ2-7	-	TRBV28	TRBD2	CASSTLALAGWDEQYF	TGTGCCAGCAGCACCCTGGCACTAGCGGGATGGGACGAGCAGTACTTC
TRBJ2-1	-	TRBV20-1	TRBD2	CSARNLVGGGPGNEQFF	TGCAGTGCTCGGAATCTCGTTGGGGGAGGGCCGGGGAATGAGCAGTTCTTC
TRBJ1-1	many	TRBV28	TRBD1	CASSTTGTGAGTEAFF	TGTGCCAGCAGCACAACCGGGACAGGGGCTGGCACTGAAGCTTTCTTT
TRBJ2-1	many	TRBV12-3/TRBV12-4	-	CASSADSEQFF	TGTGCCAGCAGTGCTGACTCGGAGCAGTTCTTC
TRBJ1-5	-	TRBV2	TRBD1	CASSSGTGGFNQPQHF	TGTGCCAGCAGCTCCGGGACAGGGGGTTTCAATCAGCCCCAGCATTTT
TRBJ2-5	-	TRBV20-1	TRBD2	CSAETLLDAGVQETQYF	TGCAGTGCTGAGACCCTGCTTGACGCGGGAGTTCAGGAGACCCAGTACTTC
TRBJ1-4	-	TRBV28	-	CASRSRGGGEKLFF	TGTGCCAGCAGATCCAGGGGTGGGGGTGAAAAACTGTTTTTT
TRBJ2-1	many	TRBV20-1	TRBD2	CSALNSGTSYNEQFF	TGCAGTGCACTAAATAGCGGGACCTCCTACAATGAGCAGTTCTTC
TRBJ2-5	many	TRBV4-2	-	CASSQDEGSPRGETQYF	TGTGCCAGCAGCCAAGATGAGGGGTCTCCTAGAGGGGAGACCCAGTACTTC
TRBJ2-2	many	TRBV20-1	TRBD1	CSASKGALTGELFF	TGCAGTGCTAGTAAGGGGGCGCTCACCGGGGAGCTGTTTTTT
TRBJ2-7	few	TRBV20-1	-	CSARDLYYEQYF	TGCAGTGCAAGGGACTTATACTACGAGCAGTACTTC
TRBJ2-7	many	TRBV5-5	TRBD1	CASSFTGTGVNEQYF	TGTGCCAGCAGCTTCACCGGGACAGGGGTCAACGAGCAGTACTTC
TRBJ2-1	-	TRBV20-1	TRBD2	CSARDPASGRGEQFF	TGCAGTGCTAGAGATCCGGCTAGCGGGAGGGGTGAGCAGTTCTTC
TRBJ2-5	-	TRBV12-3/TRBV12-4	TRBD1	CASSKQGGSETQYF	TGTGCCAGCAGCAAACAGGGGGGAAGTGAGACCCAGTACTTC
TRBJ2-7	few	TRBV20-1	TRBD2	CSARDGGGGSSYEQYF	TGCAGTGCTAGAGATGGAGGCGGGGGGAGCTCCTACGAGCAGTACTTC
TRBJ2-5	many	TRBV5-1	TRBD2	CASRLAEETQYF	TGCGCCAGCAGACTAGCGGAAGAGACCCAGTACTTC
TRBJ2-3	-	TRBV7-9	-	CASSLSHRVHF	TGTGCCAGCAGCTTATCCCACAGGGTCCATTTT
TRBJ1-4	many	TRBV4-1	TRBD1	CASSPLNRGPNEKLFF	TGCGCCAGCAGCCCACTGAACAGGGGTCCTAATGAAAAACTGTTTTTT
TRBJ2-2	many	TRBV20-1	-	CSAPNNRNTGELFF	TGCAGTGCTCCCAATAACAGAAACACCGGGGAGCTGTTTTTT
TRBJ1-1	many	TRBV5-1	TRBD1	CASSFSTGSPEAFF	TGCGCCAGCAGCTTCTCGACAGGGAGTCCTGAAGCTTTCTTT
TRBJ2-1	-	TRBV21-1	-	CASSLRDRELYNEQFF	TGTGCCAGCAGTCTTCGGGACAGGGAACTCTACAATGAGCAGTTCTTC
TRBJ2-7	few	TRBV29-1	-	CSARIGPRYEQYF	TGCAGCGCCCGGATAGGACCGAGATACGAGCAGTACTTC
TRBJ2-1	many	TRBV29-1	-	CSVAVTYNEQFF	TGCAGCGTTGCGGTGACTTACAATGAGCAGTTCTTC
TRBJ1-5	few	TRBV4-1	TRBD1	CASSQVAFGQDGLMSNQPQHF	TGCGCCAGCAGCCAAGTCGCTTTCGGACAGGACGGATTGATGAGCAATCAGCCCCAGCATTTT
TRBJ2-3	-	TRBV30	TRBD2	CAWSVVGEGTDTQYF	TGTGCCTGGAGTGTGGTTGGGGAGGGGACAGATACGCAGTATTTT
TRBJ1-1	many	TRBV5-1	-	CASSLNMNTEAFF	TGCGCCAGCAGCTTAAACATGAACACTGAAGCTTTCTTT